This is a list of T cell receptor beta chains from one sample in a study of long-term antiretroviral therapy in people with HIV. Profiled with immunoSEQ multiplex PCR; TCRdb holds only in-frame clones, not every one. The sample has 26,000 or so clones, 70% to 85% seen once. This material consisted of unsorted PBMCs, taken 0.8 years before starting antiretroviral therapy. The origin of the receptors is a man younger than 35 with HIV. CDR3s include the opening cysteine and the closing phenylalanine or tryptophan. D genes are given only for firm matches. Not every row has a clone size; where given, it reads once, few, many or a size class.

TRBD1 NA 15 TRBJ2-1 TRBV30 TGTGCCTGGGACCCCGGGACAGGGGGTCGCAATGAGCAGTTCTTC CAWDPGTGGRNEQFF
NA NA 13 TRBJ1-5 TRBV4-3 TGCGCCAGCAGCCAAGATGGCAATCAGCCCCAGCATTTT CASSQDGNQPQHF
NA NA 16 TRBJ2-1 TRBV5-4 TGTGCCAGCAGCCTTATAAGCGGATACTCCTACAATGAGCAGTTCTTC CASSLISGYSYNEQFF
TRBD1 NA 15 TRBJ1-2 TRBV13 TGTGCCAGCAGCTACAGGGGGGTGAACTACTATGGCTACACCTTC CASSYRGVNYYGYTF
NA NA 15 TRBJ2-3 TRBV4-1 TGCGCCAGCAGCCAAGACCCCCTAGGCCAAGATACGCAGTATTTT CASSQDPLGQDTQYF
TRBD2 NA 14 TRBJ2-3 TRBV29-1 TGCAGCGTTGGGGTCGGGGGGAAAACAGATACGCAGTATTTT CSVGVGGKTDTQYF
NA NA 11 TRBJ1-1 TRBV5-1 TGCGCCAGCAACGGAAACACTGAAGCTTTCTTT CASNGNTEAFF
NA once 16 TRBJ2-1 TRBV4-1 TGCGCCAGCAGCCAGAGGGGGGTCCTCCCCCACGATGAGCAGTTCTTC CASSQRGVLPHDEQFF
TRBD2 medium-sized 16 TRBJ2-1 TRBV2 TGTGCCAGCAGTGAATACCCAGCGGGGGGGCCGAATGAGCAGTTCTTC CASSEYPAGGPNEQFF
NA NA 15 TRBJ2-2 TRBV30 TGTGCCTGGAGTGTACGGGCGGCCTCCACCGGGGAGCTGTTTTTT CAWSVRAASTGELFF
TRBD2 NA 16 TRBJ2-1 TRBV4-1 TGCGCCAGCAGCCAACAAAAGCGGGAGGGCCAGAATGAGCAGTTCTTC CASSQQKREGQNEQFF
TRBD1 NA 17 TRBJ2-3 TRBV5-6 TGTGCCAGCAGCTTGCTCGTTTGGGACAGCTTCACAGATACGCAGTATTTT CASSLLVWDSFTDTQYF
NA NA 15 TRBJ2-2 TRBV11-2 TGTGCCAGCTTAGGGGAAGTCGTTGTCACCGGGGAGCTGTTTTTT CASLGEVVVTGELFF
TRBD2 few 15 TRBJ2-2 TRBV5-4 TGTGCCAGCAGCTCTAGCGGGATGGTCCCCGGGGAGCTGTTTTTT CASSSSGMVPGELFF
NA once 15 TRBJ2-5 TRBV6-6 TGTGCCAGCAGTTACTCGGCGTCCATGATGGAGACCCAGTACTTC CASSYSASMMETQYF
NA NA 16 TRBJ2-7 TRBV4-3 TGCGCCAGCAGCCAAGCTCCCCGAGGCGGGTTGGGCGAGCAGTACTTC CASSQAPRGGLGEQYF
NA few 15 TRBJ1-2 TRBV4-3 TGCGCCAGCAGCCAAGATCGTACAAGAGGGGTCGGCTACACCTTC CASSQDRTRGVGYTF
NA NA 17 TRBJ1-3 TRBV9 TGTGCCAGCAGCGTAGGAAATGGGGTGGTTCTTGGAAACACCATATATTTT CASSVGNGVVLGNTIYF
TRBD1 NA 11 TRBJ1-2 TRBV6-5 TGTGCCAGCAGTATACAGGGGTGGTACACCTTC CASSIQGWYTF
NA NA 15 TRBJ1-2 TRBV19 TGTGCCAGTAGCCAGGGGAGTGGCGGAGCCAATGGCTACACCTTC CASSQGSGGANGYTF
NA NA 18 TRBJ1-6 TRBV6-9 TGTGCCAGCACCAGAAGAAGGCCCCTTAATACGGGCAATTCACCCCTCCACTTT CASTRRRPLNTGNSPLHF
TRBD2 NA 14 TRBJ2-7 TRBV19 TGTGCCAGTAGTTCGGGACTAGCCTTCTACGAGCAGTACTTC CASSSGLAFYEQYF
NA NA 14 TRBJ1-1 TRBV2 TGTGCCAGCAGTGAAGGCGGGGCAGTCCTTGAAGCTTTCTTT CASSEGGAVLEAFF
NA NA 13 TRBJ1-1 TRBV6-5 TGTGCCAGCAGTCACAGGGTTTGGACTGAAGCTTTCTTT CASSHRVWTEAFF
TRBD2 NA 15 TRBJ2-2 TRBV27 TGTGCCAGCTGTATACTAGCGGAGAACACCGGGGAGCTGTTTTTT CASCILAENTGELFF
NA NA 13 TRBJ1-4 TRBV4-2 TGTGCCAGCAGCCAAGATCTGGGGACGTGGCTGTTTTTT CASSQDLGTWLFF
NA NA 12 TRBJ1-2 TRBV6-1 TGTGCCAGCAGTGAAGCGAAGGACGGCTACACCTTC CASSEAKDGYTF
NA NA 16 TRBJ1-1 TRBV2 TGTGCCAGCAGTGAAGATTCTCAGGGTCTGGGCACTGAAGCTTTCTTT CASSEDSQGLGTEAFF
NA few 14 TRBJ2-7 TRBV7-7 TGTGCTAGCAGCCCGATGGACAGCTCCTACGAGCAGTACTTC CASSPMDSSYEQYF
TRBD1 NA 14 TRBJ1-1 TRBV6-5 TGTGCCAGCAGTTACTTTACAGGGGACACTGAAGCTTTCTTT CASSYFTGDTEAFF
NA NA 15 TRBJ1-1 TRBV5-6 TGTGCCAGCAGCTTAGTTTCGACGGGGAACACTGAAGCTTTCTTT CASSLVSTGNTEAFF
TRBD1 few 14 TRBJ2-7 TRBV19 TGTGCCAGTAGATACGACGACAGGGCCTACGAGCAGTACTTC CASRYDDRAYEQYF
NA NA 15 TRBJ1-1 TRBV5-6 TGTGCCAGCAGCTTGGGGGGGGAGGGGCGAACTGAAGCTTTCTTT CASSLGGEGRTEAFF
TRBD1 NA 15 TRBJ1-4 TRBV27 TGTGCCAGCAGTAACCAGGGGGGCACTAATGAAAAACTGTTTTTT CASSNQGGTNEKLFF
NA NA 14 TRBJ2-3 TRBV13 TGTGCCAGCAGCCTGGGACGGAACACAGATACGCAGTATTTT CASSLGRNTDTQYF
NA once 13 TRBJ2-7 TRBV30 TGTGCCTGGAGTGTACAGGCTCGGGGCGAGCAGTACTTC CAWSVQARGEQYF
NA NA 14 TRBJ2-3 TRBV5-1 TGCGCCAGCAGCTTGGAGGTGCAAGGAGATACGCAGTATTTT CASSLEVQGDTQYF
TRBD1 NA 13 TRBJ2-7 TRBV5-5 TGTGCCAGCAGCACCGGACAGGGCTACGAGCAGTACTTC CASSTGQGYEQYF
NA NA 11 TRBJ2-7 TRBV6-5 TGTGCCAGCAGTGGCCCGGTGGAGCAGTACTTC CASSGPVEQYF
NA NA 12 TRBJ1-2 TRBV28 TGTGCCAGCAGTCTAGGGGGAGGGGGCTACACCTTC CASSLGGGGYTF
NA NA 15 TRBJ2-5 TRBV5-4 TGTGCCAGCAGCTCGGGTGACCTCCCCCAAGAGACCCAGTACTTC CASSSGDLPQETQYF
NA few 16 TRBJ1-1 TRBV18 TGTGCCAGCTCACGGTCGAAAACTACTTGGAACACTGAAGCTTTCTTT CASSRSKTTWNTEAFF
NA NA 14 TRBJ1-5 TRBV28 TGTGCCACGGCAGGGGCAAGTAGCAATCAGCCCCAGCATTTT CATAGASSNQPQHF
TRBD1 NA 15 TRBJ2-7 TRBV5-4 TGTGCCAGCAGCTTGGCGCGGCAGGGGGCCTACGAGCAGTACTTC CASSLARQGAYEQYF
TRBD1 NA 16 TRBJ2-7 TRBV6-1 TGTGCCAGCAGTGAAGCGCAGGGGGACAGTTCCTACGAGCAGTACTTC CASSEAQGDSSYEQYF
NA NA 15 TRBJ2-1 TRBV6-6 TGTGCCAGCAGTTACACTTTGGGGGGCTACAATGAGCAGTTCTTC CASSYTLGGYNEQFF
NA NA 18 TRBJ1-5 TRBV28 TGTGCCAGCAGCTATCCTAACCGGGACGCAGACTACAATCAGCCCCAGCATTTT CASSYPNRDADYNQPQHF
NA NA 15 TRBJ1-3 TRBV7-9 TGTGCCAGCAGCGATCAGGTGAAGCAGGGAAACACCATATATTTT CASSDQVKQGNTIYF
TRBD1 NA 13 TRBJ2-7 TRBV6-6 TGTGCCAGCTCTAGACAGGGTTTGGGCGAGCAGTACTTC CASSRQGLGEQYF
NA NA 15 TRBJ2-7 TRBV2 TGTGCCAGCAGTGTGGGCGGGTGGGAATGGTACGAGCAGTACTTC CASSVGGWEWYEQYF
NA NA 15 TRBJ1-5 TRBV5-8 TGTGCCAGCAGCCTTTGGCAGGAGGGGGGCCAGCCCCAGCATTTT CASSLWQEGGQPQHF
TRBD2 NA 14 TRBJ2-1 TRBV10-3 TGTGCCATCAGACAGACTAGCGGGGACAATGAGCAGTTCTTC CAIRQTSGDNEQFF
NA NA 13 TRBJ2-1 TRBV30 TGTGCCTGGAGTGTTCGGGAGTACAATGAGCAGTTCTTC CAWSVREYNEQFF
NA NA 15 TRBJ2-7 TRBV5-4 TGTGCCAGCAGCCTTACCGGACGGAGCGCCTACGAGCAGTACTTC CASSLTGRSAYEQYF
NA NA 15 TRBJ1-3 TRBV5-1 TGCGCCAGCAGCTTGGTGGGCGGCTCTGGAAACACCATATATTTT CASSLVGGSGNTIYF
NA NA 13 TRBJ2-1 TRBV5-1 TGCGCCAGCAGCTCCGACAGGGAGGGTGAGCAGTTCTTC CASSSDREGEQFF
NA NA 16 TRBJ2-1 TRBV5-1 TGCGCCAGCAGCTTGTTTCGGGGCCCTCCGTACAATGAGCAGTTCTTC CASSLFRGPPYNEQFF
TRBD2 NA 19 TRBJ2-1 TRBV18 TGTGCCAGCTCACCGTACGCTAGCGGGACCGGTGGGTCCTACAATGAGCAGTTCTTC CASSPYASGTGGSYNEQFF
NA NA 14 TRBJ1-1 TRBV5-1 TGCGCCAGCAGTTTGGGAACAGGACCCACTGAAGCTTTCTTT CASSLGTGPTEAFF
TRBD1 NA 15 TRBJ1-5 TRBV6-1 TGTGCCACGATACAGGGGATTGGTGCGGATCAGCCCCAGCATTTT CATIQGIGADQPQHF